The 22 T cell receptor beta chains below were found in one sample sequenced in a study of blood T cell repertoires in COVID-19. Profiled with immunoSEQ multiplex PCR; TCRdb holds only in-frame clones, not every one. The data contain about 140,000 clones, roughly 80% of them singletons. Sequencing was performed on peripheral blood. Receptor source: a man over 45 with acute or convalescent COVID-19.

The rearrangement uses TRBV7-2 and TRBJ2-1, with a tentative D call TRBD2 (5 bases). The CDR3 spans 15 residues. From germline, CDR1 is SGHTA and CDR2 FQGNSA. Trimming pared 3 bases from V and 9 bases from J, leaving 18 bases between. CDR3 coding DNA: TGTGCCAGCAGCTTTAAAGGGAATAGCGTGAGTGAGCAGTTCTTC. This codes for CASSFKGNSVSEQFF.

In its sample, this clone was seen once. V and J are TRBV29-1 and TRBJ2-5, with 8 bases identical to TRBD2. CDR1 and CDR2 from the germline V gene are SQVTM and ANQGSEA. The V and J ends lost 7 bases and 2 bases, in that order; junction bases with no gene match: 12. This CDR3 has 15 amino acids. The CDR3: CSAYNGGAGQETQYF. The CDR3 bases are TGCAGCGCATACAACGGGGGGGCCGGACAAGAGACCCAGTACTTC.

V usage is TRBV3-1 (or the pseudogene TRBV3-2) and J usage is TRBJ2-7, with 7 bases matching TRBD2. The germline V gene encodes CDR1 LGHDT and CDR2 YNNKEL (reference sequence). The J segment lost 5 bases and the V segment lost 4 bases, leaving 8 bases of the junction unmatched. The CDR3 runs 14 residues. The CDR3 loop reads CASSLGGRVDEQYF. The DNA of the CDR3 is TGTGCCAGCAGCCTCGGAGGGAGGGTAGACGAGCAGTACTTC.

This rearrangement joins TRBV11-3 to TRBJ2-2, with 10 bases lining up with TRBD2. Germline-derived CDR1 and CDR2 are SGHNT and YENEEA. The CDR3 is 18 amino acids. The V and J ends lost 6 bases and 0 bases, in that order; junction bases with no gene match: 10. In nucleotides, the CDR3 is TGTGCCAGCAGTTTACGGGGTAGCGGGGGGCCGAACACCGGGGAGCTGTTTTTT. It is translated as CASSLRGSGGPNTGELFF.

J is TRBJ1-1 and V is TRBV5-1; 9 bases are shared with TRBD1. The CDR3 totals 13 residues. Germline values: CDR1 SGHRS, CDR2 YFSETQ. V gave up 5 bases and J gave up 5 bases; unmatched junction bases: 4. CDR3 protein: CASRRTGATEAFF. The CDR3 DNA reads TGCGCCAGCAGGCGGACAGGGGCTACTGAAGCTTTCTTT. The complete variable domain, with remaining parts taken from reference TRBV5-1 and TRBJ1-1, reads KAGVTQTPRYLIKTRGQQVTLSCSPISGHRSVSWYQQTPGQGLQFLFEYFSETQRNKGNFPGRFSGRQFSNSRSEMNVSTLELGDSALYLCASRRTGATEAFFGQGTRLTVV.

The V gene is TRBV5-6, the J gene TRBJ1-1; TRBD1 agrees at 8 bases. Germline V gives CDR1 SGHDT, CDR2 YYEEEE. The V and J ends lost 2 bases and 1 base, in that order; junction bases with no gene match: 1. The CDR3 length is 14 residues. The CDR3 DNA reads TGTGCCAGCAGCTTCACAGGGGGGAACACTGAAGCTTTCTTT. It specifies CASSFTGGNTEAFF.

The CDR3 coding sequence is TGTGCCAGCAGATCGGACCCACAGGGAAGAGAAAAACTGTTTTTT. Translated, it gives CASRSDPQGREKLFF. The gene calls are TRBV5-5 and TRBJ1-4, with a tentative D call TRBD1 (6 bases). CDR1 is SGHKS and CDR2 is YYEKEE in the germline V gene (reference sequence). The CDR3 is 15 amino acids. Trimming removed 5 bases at V and 8 bases at J, with 19 bases between.

This clone was seen only once. This chain connects TRBV28 to TRBJ1-2, with D unclear. This CDR3 has 13 residues. The germline V gene has CDR1 MDHEN and CDR2 SYDVKM. Trimming cost V 2 bases and J 4 bases, with 8 bases left between them. In DNA form, the CDR3 reads TGTGCCAGCAGTTTAGGGCAAAGCTATGGCTACACCTTC. Residues: CASSLGQSYGYTF.

This clone was seen once. J is TRBJ2-2 and V is TRBV15; no reliable D call. The germline gives CDR1 LNHNV, CDR2 YYDKDF (reference sequence). CDR3 length: 13 residues. V lost 0 bases, J lost 6 bases, and 5 bases lay in between. DNA for the CDR3: TGTGCCACCAGCAGAGAGCAGGCCGGGGAGCTGTTTTTT. Translated: CATSREQAGELFF.

The J gene is TRBJ2-3, the V gene TRBV27; tentatively, D is TRBD1 (6 bases). This CDR3 is built from 14 residues. V gave up 7 bases and J gave up 0 bases, with 11 bases separating them. Germline V CDR1 and CDR2: MNHEY, SMNVEV (reference sequence). The CDR3 reads CASTQGASTDTQYF. In DNA form, the CDR3 reads TGTGCCAGCACACAGGGAGCTAGCACAGATACGCAGTATTTT.

V and J are TRBV7-8 and TRBJ2-6; TRBD2 matches 12 bases. The V gene's germline CDR1 is SGHVS and CDR2 FQNEAQ. This CDR3 is 23 amino acids long. The V gene end was trimmed by 5 bases and the J gene end by 0 bases; junction bases not matched to a gene: 20. CDR3 DNA sequence: TGTGCCAGCAGCCCTATCCGACTAGCGGGGGTGGAGTTAATAGACTCTGGGGCCAACGTCCTGACTTTC. This gives the protein CASSPIRLAGVELIDSGANVLTF.

This chain joins TRBV7-3 and TRBJ1-6; 8 bases line up with TRBD1. J lost 3 bases, V lost 4 bases, and 2 bases had no gene match. Germline V CDR1 and CDR2: SGHTA, FQGTGA. There are 15 residues in the CDR3. The CDR3 protein is CASSSTGGYNSPLHF. As DNA, the CDR3 is TGTGCCAGCAGCTCCACAGGGGGCTATAATTCACCCCTCCACTTT. Looking up the rest from reference TRBV7-3 and TRBJ1-6 gives the full variable domain: GAGVSQTPSNKVTEKGKYVELRCDPISGHTALYWYRQSLGQGPEFLIYFQGTGAADDSGLPNDRFFAVRPEGSVSTLKIQRTERGDSAVYLCASSSTGGYNSPLHFGNGTRLTVT.

The rearrangement joins TRBV5-4 to TRBJ2-7, with D tentatively TRBD1 (5 bases). Germline loops: CDR1 SGHNT, CDR2 YYREEE (reference sequence). The CDR3 totals 11 residues. V was clipped by 2 bases and J by 9 bases, with 9 bases between them. CDR3 amino acids: CASSLGDGQYF. Written as DNA, the CDR3 is TGTGCCAGCAGCTTAGGGGATGGGCAGTACTTC.

The CDR3 loop reads CASSQDRANTDTQYF. Here the CDR3 DNA reads TGTGCCAGCAGCCAAGACAGGGCCAACACAGATACGCAGTATTTT. This chain connects TRBV11-2 to TRBJ2-3, with 7 bases lining up with TRBD1. The germline V gene has CDR1 SGHAT and CDR2 FQNNGV. V lost 5 bases to trimming and J lost 2 bases; unmatched junction nucleotides: 7. The CDR3 is made up of 15 amino acids.

CDR3 loop: CASSGLPLGTGELFF. CDR3 bases: TGTGCCAGCAGTGGGCTCCCGCTAGGAACCGGGGAGCTGTTTTTT. The chain has TRBV2 and TRBJ2-2, with D hard to call. V lost 4 bases and J lost 5, with 14 bases in between. The germline gives CDR1 SNHLY, CDR2 FYNNEI. The CDR3 spans 15 residues.

J is TRBJ1-1 and V is TRBV27; 8 nucleotides match TRBD1. Germline values: CDR1 MNHEY, CDR2 SMNVEV (reference sequence). The trim removed 0 bases at V and 5 bases at J, leaving 14 bases unmatched. The CDR3 extends over 18 amino acids. As DNA, the CDR3 is TGTGCCAGCAGTTTATCGATGGGCAGGGGGCGCGGGAAGACTGAAGCTTTCTTT. Protein sequence: CASSLSMGRGRGKTEAFF.

The chain links TRBV9 to TRBJ1-6; TRBD1 is a possible D gene (6 bases). CDR1 is SGDLS, CDR2 YYNGEE, per germline. This CDR3 has 16 residues. V was clipped by 4 bases and J by 5 bases, with 16 bases between them. The CDR3 here is CASSLRGGANNSPLHF. The DNA of the CDR3 is TGTGCCAGCAGCCTGAGGGGGGGCGCGAATAATTCACCCCTCCACTTT.

To note about this clone: This sample includes further DNA sequences coding for the same CDR3. The chain has TRBV6-5 and TRBJ2-5; 13 bases map to TRBD2. This CDR3 has 15 amino acids. Germline V gene lookup returns CDR1 MNHEY and CDR2 SVGAGI. The V gene end was trimmed by 6 bases and the J gene end by 1 base; junction bases not matched to a gene: 2. CDR3: CASSRLAGGQETQYF. CDR3 DNA: TGTGCCAGCAGCCGACTAGCGGGGGGCCAAGAGACCCAGTACTTC.

The chain carries TRBV10-1 and TRBJ2-1, with D perhaps TRBD2 (7 bases). This CDR3 spans 16 amino acids. Germline-derived CDR1 and CDR2 are WNHNN and SYGVQD (reference sequence). The V gene lost 3 bases and the J gene lost 7 bases, with 19 bases spanning the gap. CDR3 sequence reads: CASSDPGLRGGNEQFF. In DNA, the CDR3 is TGCGCCAGCAGTGACCCGGGTCTTAGGGGGGGGAATGAGCAGTTCTTC.

This clone showed up just once. CDR3 coding DNA: TGTGCCAGCAGCGTAGGCCTAACGGACACCGGGGAGCTGTTTTTT. Amino acids: CASSVGLTDTGELFF. The chain joins TRBV9 to TRBJ2-2; D not certain. Trimming cost V 0 bases and J 3 bases, with 9 bases left between them. CDR1 is SGDLS, CDR2 YYNGEE, per germline. CDR3 length equals 15 residues.

This clone was detected a few times. The chain is built from TRBV30 and TRBJ1-1, with D perhaps matching TRBD1 (5 bases). The CDR3 spans 13 residues. Germline V gives CDR1 GTSNPN, CDR2 SVGIG (reference sequence). With 2 bases removed from V and 1 base from J, the gap between germline ends came to 8 bases. The chain's CDR3 is CAWSRQQNTEAFF. The CDR3 region has the DNA TGTGCCTGGAGTCGACAGCAGAACACTGAAGCTTTCTTT.

This sequence joins TRBV12-5 and TRBJ2-7; D is unresolved. From germline, CDR1 is LGHNT and CDR2 FRNRAP. The V end lost 6 bases, the J end lost 4 bases, and 10 bases lay between the germline ends. This CDR3 has 12 amino acids. CDR3 loop: CASGRCAYEQYV. The CDR3 coding sequence is TGTGCTAGTGGCCGGTGTGCGTACGAGCAGTACGTC.